These T cell receptor beta chains were read from a single sample in a study of blood T cell repertoires in COVID-19. Clones were read by immunoSEQ multiplex PCR, and TCRdb kept only the in-frame ones, dropping some. The sample lists around 440,000 clones, approximately 88% seen once, with roughly 12% in the top ten. The sequencing input was peripheral blood. Every receptor here comes from a woman aged 45-59 years with COVID-19, enrolled during active disease. Each CDR3 is given with its conserved first and last residue. D genes are given only for firm matches. Clone size is shown for a subset of rows, as once, few, many or a class of expanded clone.

clone_size: -; v_call: TRBV4-1; d_call: TRBD1; j_call: TRBJ1-2; cdr3_nt: TGCGCCAGCAGCCACCCCCGGACAGGAGAAAACTATGGCTACACCTTC; cdr3_aa: CASSHPRTGENYGYTF
clone_size: -; v_call: TRBV5-4; d_call: -; j_call: TRBJ2-1; cdr3_nt: TGTGCCAGCATCGACGGGATCAATGAGCAGTTCTTC; cdr3_aa: CASIDGINEQFF
clone_size: -; v_call: TRBV24-1; d_call: -; j_call: TRBJ2-2; cdr3_nt: TGTGCCACCATGTCAGAATACACCGGGGAGCTGTTTTTT; cdr3_aa: CATMSEYTGELFF
clone_size: -; v_call: TRBV13; d_call: -; j_call: TRBJ1-2; cdr3_nt: TGTGCCAGCAGCTTAGGGTCGGGGGTAGATGGCTACACCTTC; cdr3_aa: CASSLGSGVDGYTF
clone_size: -; v_call: TRBV20-1; d_call: -; j_call: TRBJ2-7; cdr3_nt: TGCAGTGCTAGTCTTCTAGTGAGGGGGACGGGCGAGCAGTACTTC; cdr3_aa: CSASLLVRGTGEQYF
clone_size: -; v_call: TRBV11-3; d_call: TRBD1; j_call: TRBJ2-2; cdr3_nt: TGTGCCAGCAGACAGGGGACAGGGGCCGGGGAGCTGTTTTTT; cdr3_aa: CASRQGTGAGELFF
clone_size: -; v_call: TRBV6-6; d_call: TRBD2; j_call: TRBJ2-7; cdr3_nt: TGTGCCAGCACCCCCTTTGCGGGGGAGATCTCCTACGAGCAGTACTTC; cdr3_aa: CASTPFAGEISYEQYF
clone_size: few; v_call: TRBV7-9; d_call: -; j_call: TRBJ2-2; cdr3_nt: TGTGCCAGCAGCTTAAAGGTAGCGACGGCCGGGGAGCTGTTTTTT; cdr3_aa: CASSLKVATAGELFF
clone_size: -; v_call: TRBV7-9; d_call: -; j_call: TRBJ1-2; cdr3_nt: TGTGCCAGCAGCTTTGGGGCAGGGGTGAACTATGGCTACACCTTC; cdr3_aa: CASSFGAGVNYGYTF
clone_size: -; v_call: TRBV7-6; d_call: TRBD2; j_call: TRBJ2-7; cdr3_nt: TGTGCCAGCAGCTTAGGGGGGGGTTTCTACGAGCAGTACTTC; cdr3_aa: CASSLGGGFYEQYF
clone_size: few; v_call: TRBV5-1; d_call: TRBD1; j_call: TRBJ2-7; cdr3_nt: TGCGCCAGCAGCTTCCATTGGACAGGGGGCTTCGAGCAGTACTTC; cdr3_aa: CASSFHWTGGFEQYF
clone_size: once; v_call: TRBV2; d_call: -; j_call: TRBJ1-2; cdr3_nt: TGTGCCAGCAGTGAAGCGCGAGGAAACTATGGCTACACCTTC; cdr3_aa: CASSEARGNYGYTF
clone_size: -; v_call: TRBV5-5; d_call: -; j_call: TRBJ2-2; cdr3_nt: TGTGCCAGCAGCTTGTCCTCGGGACAACGTATGAACACCGGGGAGCTGTTTTTT; cdr3_aa: CASSLSSGQRMNTGELFF
clone_size: once; v_call: TRBV24-1; d_call: -; j_call: TRBJ2-3; cdr3_nt: TGTGCCACCAGTGATCTCAGGGGTGGCACAGATACGCAGTATTTT; cdr3_aa: CATSDLRGGTDTQYF
clone_size: -; v_call: TRBV4-1; d_call: TRBD1; j_call: TRBJ2-3; cdr3_nt: TGCGCCAGCAGCCTGGGACAGGGAATAGATACGCAGTATTTT; cdr3_aa: CASSLGQGIDTQYF
clone_size: -; v_call: TRBV19; d_call: TRBD1; j_call: TRBJ2-2; cdr3_nt: TGTGCCAGTAGGAACAGGGGAACCGGGGAGCTGTTTTTT; cdr3_aa: CASRNRGTGELFF
clone_size: once; v_call: TRBV9; d_call: -; j_call: TRBJ1-2; cdr3_nt: TGTGCCAGCAGCCTAAAGCCCGATAACTATGGCTACACCTTC; cdr3_aa: CASSLKPDNYGYTF
clone_size: -; v_call: TRBV30; d_call: TRBD1; j_call: TRBJ1-5; cdr3_nt: TGTGCCTGGAGTGCTGACAGGGACCAGCCCCAGCATTTT; cdr3_aa: CAWSADRDQPQHF
clone_size: -; v_call: TRBV28; d_call: -; j_call: TRBJ2-5; cdr3_nt: TGTGCCAGCAGTTTACCTCCCCAGGGTGGGGAGACCCAGTACTTC; cdr3_aa: CASSLPPQGGETQYF
clone_size: -; v_call: TRBV11-2; d_call: -; j_call: TRBJ2-1; cdr3_nt: TGTGCCAGCAGCTTAGTTTTGCGGGGGCCTAGCTCCTACAATGAGCAGTTCTTC; cdr3_aa: CASSLVLRGPSSYNEQFF
clone_size: -; v_call: TRBV24-1; d_call: TRBD1; j_call: TRBJ1-1; cdr3_nt: TGTGCCACCAGTGACTCCGGGACAGAGGAAGCTTTCTTT; cdr3_aa: CATSDSGTEEAFF
clone_size: -; v_call: TRBV6-5; d_call: -; j_call: TRBJ1-2; cdr3_nt: TGTGCCAGCAGTTACCCCGGGTTCCAAGGCTACACCTTC; cdr3_aa: CASSYPGFQGYTF
clone_size: -; v_call: TRBV6-5; d_call: TRBD1; j_call: TRBJ1-6; cdr3_nt: TGTGCCAGCGGGCGACAGGGAAATTCACCCCTCCACTTT; cdr3_aa: CASGRQGNSPLHF
clone_size: -; v_call: TRBV30; d_call: TRBD1; j_call: TRBJ2-5; cdr3_nt: TGTGCCTGGAGTATGGGACAGCAAGAAGAGACCCAGTACTTC; cdr3_aa: CAWSMGQQEETQYF
clone_size: -; v_call: TRBV6-5; d_call: -; j_call: TRBJ1-1; cdr3_nt: TGTGCCAGCAGTTACTCGAGAGCGGTGGAGACTGAAGCTTTCTTT; cdr3_aa: CASSYSRAVETEAFF
clone_size: -; v_call: TRBV2; d_call: -; j_call: TRBJ1-5; cdr3_nt: TGTGCCAGCAGTGATCCGACAGGCGTCGGGAATCAGCCCCAGCATTTT; cdr3_aa: CASSDPTGVGNQPQHF
clone_size: -; v_call: TRBV18; d_call: -; j_call: TRBJ1-4; cdr3_nt: TGTGCCAGCTCACCCGCGGGGATGACCAATAATGAAAAACTGTTTTTT; cdr3_aa: CASSPAGMTNNEKLFF
clone_size: -; v_call: TRBV2; d_call: -; j_call: TRBJ2-7; cdr3_nt: TGTGCCAGCACCGGGGGGCTCGAGCAGTACTTC; cdr3_aa: CASTGGLEQYF
clone_size: -; v_call: TRBV6-5; d_call: -; j_call: TRBJ1-3; cdr3_nt: TGTGCCACCGAGAGCTCTGGAAACACCATATATTTT; cdr3_aa: CATESSGNTIYF
clone_size: -; v_call: TRBV9; d_call: TRBD2; j_call: TRBJ2-1; cdr3_nt: TGTGCCAGCAGCATTAGCGGGGGGGCGGATGAGCAGTTCTTC; cdr3_aa: CASSISGGADEQFF
clone_size: -; v_call: TRBV4-1; d_call: TRBD2; j_call: TRBJ2-1; cdr3_nt: TGCGCCAGCAGCCAACCCCTAGCGGGGGGGCCCCATGAGCAGTTCTTC; cdr3_aa: CASSQPLAGGPHEQFF
clone_size: -; v_call: TRBV10-3; d_call: TRBD2; j_call: TRBJ2-3; cdr3_nt: TGTGCCATCAGTGAGGGACTAGCGGGGGTAAGGGGTTCCACAGATACGCAGTATTTT; cdr3_aa: CAISEGLAGVRGSTDTQYF
clone_size: -; v_call: TRBV7-8; d_call: TRBD2; j_call: TRBJ2-1; cdr3_nt: TGTGCAACCCGGCTAGCGGGTTACAATGAGCAGTTCTTC; cdr3_aa: CATRLAGYNEQFF
clone_size: -; v_call: TRBV19; d_call: TRBD1; j_call: TRBJ1-5; cdr3_nt: TGTGCCAGCGATACAGGACAGGGCTATAGCAATCAGCCCCAGCATTTT; cdr3_aa: CASDTGQGYSNQPQHF
clone_size: few; v_call: TRBV28; d_call: -; j_call: TRBJ1-5; cdr3_nt: TGTGCCAGCAGTCAACCGGCGGTGGTACACAATCAGCCCCAGCATTTT; cdr3_aa: CASSQPAVVHNQPQHF
clone_size: -; v_call: TRBV5-1; d_call: TRBD1; j_call: TRBJ1-2; cdr3_nt: TGCGCCAGCAGCTTGGACGGACAGGGTAGAGGCTACACCTTC; cdr3_aa: CASSLDGQGRGYTF
clone_size: -; v_call: TRBV5-5; d_call: -; j_call: TRBJ2-7; cdr3_nt: TGTGCCAGCAGCTTGGCTGGCACGACCTACGAGCAGTACTTC; cdr3_aa: CASSLAGTTYEQYF
clone_size: few; v_call: TRBV29-1; d_call: -; j_call: TRBJ1-3; cdr3_nt: TGCAGCGTTGTTGAGGTCTCTGGAAACACCATATATTTT; cdr3_aa: CSVVEVSGNTIYF
clone_size: -; v_call: TRBV2; d_call: -; j_call: TRBJ1-2; cdr3_nt: TGTGCCAGCAGTTCTGCGGCAGGGCTCTATGGCTACACCTTC; cdr3_aa: CASSSAAGLYGYTF
clone_size: -; v_call: TRBV29-1; d_call: TRBD1; j_call: TRBJ2-7; cdr3_nt: TGCAGCGTGATGACAGGGTTTACCTACGAGCAGTACTTC; cdr3_aa: CSVMTGFTYEQYF
clone_size: once; v_call: TRBV6-5; d_call: -; j_call: TRBJ2-7; cdr3_nt: TGTGCCAGCAGGACGGACACTTACGAGCAGTACTTC; cdr3_aa: CASRTDTYEQYF
clone_size: -; v_call: TRBV2; d_call: -; j_call: TRBJ2-2; cdr3_nt: TGTGCCAGTATGGACACCAACACCGGGGAGCTGTTTTTT; cdr3_aa: CASMDTNTGELFF
clone_size: -; v_call: TRBV6-1; d_call: -; j_call: TRBJ1-5; cdr3_nt: TGTGCCAGCAGTGAACAGTTTAATCAGCCCCAGCATTTT; cdr3_aa: CASSEQFNQPQHF
clone_size: -; v_call: TRBV5-6; d_call: -; j_call: TRBJ2-7; cdr3_nt: TGTGCCAGCAGCCCTATCGGGACACCCGTAAGGCAGTACTTC; cdr3_aa: CASSPIGTPVRQYF
clone_size: once; v_call: TRBV6-5; d_call: -; j_call: TRBJ1-4; cdr3_nt: TGTGCCTCGGGTCAGAGCTCTAATGAAAAACTGTTTTTT; cdr3_aa: CASGQSSNEKLFF
clone_size: -; v_call: TRBV28; d_call: -; j_call: TRBJ2-6; cdr3_nt: TGTGCCAGCAGTTACAGGGGACTCAGCTCTGGGGCCAACGTCCTGACTTTC; cdr3_aa: CASSYRGLSSGANVLTF
clone_size: -; v_call: TRBV10-3; d_call: TRBD2; j_call: TRBJ2-3; cdr3_nt: TGTGCCATCAGTGGCCCCCCTCCCCAGCGGGGGTTAGATACGCAGTATTTT; cdr3_aa: CAISGPPPQRGLDTQYF
clone_size: -; v_call: TRBV2; d_call: -; j_call: TRBJ1-3; cdr3_nt: TGTGCCAGCACCCGGAGCCCCGGAGAAGGAAACACCATATATTTT; cdr3_aa: CASTRSPGEGNTIYF
clone_size: -; v_call: TRBV5-1; d_call: -; j_call: TRBJ1-1; cdr3_nt: TGCGCCAGCGGGCAGGGGAACACTGAAGCTTTCTTT; cdr3_aa: CASGQGNTEAFF
clone_size: -; v_call: TRBV30; d_call: TRBD2; j_call: TRBJ2-3; cdr3_nt: TGTGCCTGGAGTTCGCGTTCTAGCGGGGCCACAGATACGCAGTATTTT; cdr3_aa: CAWSSRSSGATDTQYF
clone_size: -; v_call: TRBV29-1; d_call: -; j_call: TRBJ1-1; cdr3_nt: TGCAGCGTTGCCAGGGGAGGGGGTACTGAAGCTTTCTTT; cdr3_aa: CSVARGGGTEAFF
clone_size: -; v_call: TRBV4-1; d_call: -; j_call: TRBJ1-6; cdr3_nt: TGCGCCAGCAGAATTACTAAGGGGGAGACAAATTCACCCCTCCACTTT; cdr3_aa: CASRITKGETNSPLHF
clone_size: -; v_call: TRBV18; d_call: TRBD1; j_call: TRBJ1-1; cdr3_nt: TGTGCCAGCTCATCGGGACAGGAGACTGAAGCTTTCTTT; cdr3_aa: CASSSGQETEAFF
clone_size: -; v_call: TRBV30; d_call: -; j_call: TRBJ1-4; cdr3_nt: TGTGCCTGGACGGACAAGATATCCGAAAAACTGTTTTTT; cdr3_aa: CAWTDKISEKLFF
clone_size: -; v_call: TRBV27; d_call: TRBD2; j_call: TRBJ2-7; cdr3_nt: TGTGCCAGCAGTCCTGCCGGGACTACCCATCCGGAACAGTACTTC; cdr3_aa: CASSPAGTTHPEQYF